These 5 T cell receptor beta chains share one sample of origin, sequenced in a study of blood T cell repertoires in COVID-19. TCRdb's copy holds only in-frame clones and misses some; the assay was immunoSEQ multiplex PCR. The sample lists 190,000 or so clones; roughly four fifths were seen once. The sample taken for sequencing was PBMCs or T cells enriched from blood (not recorded which). The receptors stem from a man aged 40-49 years who had recovered from COVID-19.

This CDR3 is CASSLWQANGYTF. In nucleotides, the CDR3 is TGCGCCAGCAGCTTATGGCAGGCTAATGGCTACACCTTC. This chain links TRBV5-1 with TRBJ1-2, with unresolved D. Per the germline V gene, CDR1 is SGHRS and CDR2 is YFSETQ. V lost 2 bases and J 6 bases, leaving 11 bases between the germline ends. This CDR3 is built from 13 residues.

The chain combines TRBV29-1 with TRBJ2-7, with a weak D call TRBD1 (6 bases). The CDR3 is made up of 15 amino acids. V was trimmed by 2 bases and J by 0 bases, leaving 14 bases between them. CDR1 is SQVTM and CDR2 is ANQGSEA in the germline V gene. The CDR3 protein is CSVEISQGPSYEQYF. DNA for the CDR3: TGCAGCGTTGAAATTTCCCAGGGGCCCTCCTACGAGCAGTACTTC.

The chain joins TRBV5-1 to TRBJ2-7, with 12 positions matching TRBD2. The V gene end was trimmed by 2 bases and the J gene end by 3 bases; junction bases not matched to a gene: 9. CDR1 and CDR2 (germline): SGHRS, YFSETQ. The CDR3 has 17 residues. DNA of the CDR3: TGCGCCAGCAGCTTCCTTACTAGCGGGAGGCGATACTACGAGCAGTACTTC. It specifies CASSFLTSGRRYYEQYF.

The chain has TRBV18 and TRBJ1-3; 9 bases are shared with TRBD1. Germline CDR1 is KGHSH and CDR2 is LQKENI. The CDR3 is made up of 16 amino acids. V shed 4 bases and J 5 bases; nucleotides not matched to a gene: 9. This CDR3 is CASSHGQGLSRNTIYF. CDR3 DNA: TGTGCCAGCTCACACGGACAGGGGTTGTCAAGAAACACCATATATTTT.

The chain has TRBV7-3 and TRBJ2-3; 9 nucleotides line up with TRBD1. The CDR3 runs 16 residues. V trimming: 5 bases; J trimming: 2 bases; junction bases outside the gene matches: 8. The germline V gene encodes CDR1 SGHTA and CDR2 FQGTGA. Here the CDR3 reads CASSPNRDRDTDTQYF. CDR3 nucleotide sequence: TGTGCCAGCAGCCCGAACCGGGACAGGGACACAGATACGCAGTATTTT.